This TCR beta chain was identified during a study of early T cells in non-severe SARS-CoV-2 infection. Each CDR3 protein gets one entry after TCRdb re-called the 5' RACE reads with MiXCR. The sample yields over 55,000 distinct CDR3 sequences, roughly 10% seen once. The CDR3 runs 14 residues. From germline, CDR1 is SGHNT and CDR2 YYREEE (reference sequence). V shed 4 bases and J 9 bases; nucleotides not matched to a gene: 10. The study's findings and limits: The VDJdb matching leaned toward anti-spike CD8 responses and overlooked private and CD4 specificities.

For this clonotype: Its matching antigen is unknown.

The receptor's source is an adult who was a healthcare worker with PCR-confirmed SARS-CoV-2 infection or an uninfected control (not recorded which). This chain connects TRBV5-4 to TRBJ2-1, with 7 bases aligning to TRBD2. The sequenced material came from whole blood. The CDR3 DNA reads TGTGCCAGCAGCCGGGACTACGCCTCCGGTGAGCAGTTCTTC. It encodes CASSRDYASGEQFF.